The clone carrying this TCR beta chain was counted a few times. Germline loops: CDR1 SGHRS, CDR2 YFSETQ. There are 14 residues in the CDR3. V was clipped by 0 bases and J by 7 bases; unmatched bases: 5. The template consisted of bulk tumor genomic DNA, with about 640 ng used per sample. Surgery yielded several widely spaced biopsies per primary tumor. Newly diagnosed with untreated non-small cell lung cancer, the patients underwent curative surgery. Amplifying TCR beta CDR3 involved multiplex PCR carried out with 32 V and 13 J primers. TCRdb recomputed calls from the multiplex PCR reads with MiXCR, one row per CDR3 protein. The sample has about 10,000 distinct CDR3 sequences; more than 20% are singletons. This sample stems from a study of immune heterogeneity within non-small cell lung tumors.

The sequencing input was lung tumor tissue. The chain uses TRBV5-1 and TRBJ1-1, with TRBD1 identical over 8 bases. This receptor was obtained from a woman aged 50 to 60 with non-small cell lung cancer. The CDR3 sequence: CASSLDPRGLEAFF. The CDR3 DNA reads as TGCGCCAGCAGCTTGGACCCCAGGGGGCTTGAAGCTTTCTTT.